Below, 2 T cell receptor beta chains from the same sample are listed, as sequenced in a study of OX40 agonist ivuxolimab in advanced cancers. Only in-frame clones appear in the TCRdb table, and some are missing; sequencing was by immunoSEQ multiplex PCR. Counted here are fewer than 100,000 clones, around 88% occurring once; the ten biggest clones make up less than 0.85%. The material was CD4+ or CD8+ T cells sorted from blood, obtained in a trial of the OX40 agonist ivuxolimab. The receptors shown here come from an adult with an advanced solid tumor such as melanoma, head and neck, liver or kidney cancer.

This clone has only one observation. The V and J genes are TRBV4-1 and TRBJ1-6, with a possible D match to TRBD1 (5 bases). Germline values: CDR1 MGHRA, CDR2 YSYEKL. V was shortened by 4 bases and J by 7 bases, with 17 bases between the two germline ends. This CDR3 is built from 16 residues. The CDR3 here is CASSPGRGVTNSPLHF. The CDR3 DNA reads as TGCGCCAGCAGCCCAGGGAGGGGAGTGACAAATTCACCCCTCCACTTT.

This chain uses TRBV9 with TRBJ1-5; possible D gene TRBD1, 5 bases. The V gene's germline CDR1 is SGDLS and CDR2 YYNGEE. V was trimmed by 3 bases and J by 7 bases, leaving 17 bases between them. This CDR3 has 15 residues. CDR3 bases: TGTGCCAGCAGCGACCGGGACTCACCGTTCCAGCCCCAGCATTTT. It encodes CASSDRDSPFQPQHF.